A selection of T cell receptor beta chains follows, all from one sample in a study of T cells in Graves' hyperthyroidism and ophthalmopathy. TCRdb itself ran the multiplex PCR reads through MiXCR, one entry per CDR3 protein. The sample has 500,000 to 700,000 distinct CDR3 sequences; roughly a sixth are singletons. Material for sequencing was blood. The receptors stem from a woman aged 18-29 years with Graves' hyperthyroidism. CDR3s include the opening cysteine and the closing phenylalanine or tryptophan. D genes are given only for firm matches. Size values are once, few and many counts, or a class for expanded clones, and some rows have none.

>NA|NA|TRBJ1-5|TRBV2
CASGPGDYSNQPQHF
TGTGCCAGTGGACCAGGGGATTATAGCAATCAGCCCCAGCATTTT
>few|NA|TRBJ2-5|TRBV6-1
CASSRIGGEQETQYF
TGTGCCAGCAGTAGGATCGGCGGGGAACAAGAGACCCAGTACTTC
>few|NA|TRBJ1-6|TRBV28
CASKLTSIGSPLHF
TGTGCCAGCAAGCTAACATCCATCGGCTCACCCCTCCACTTT
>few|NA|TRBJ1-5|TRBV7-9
CASRKGFNQPQHF
TGTGCCAGCAGGAAGGGATTCAATCAGCCCCAGCATTTT
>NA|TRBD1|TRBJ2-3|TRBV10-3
CAIRRGRDTDTQYF
TGTGCCATCAGGAGGGGGCGTGACACAGATACGCAGTATTTT
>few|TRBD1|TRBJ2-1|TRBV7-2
CASSLGTGITGGQFF
TGTGCCAGCAGCCTTGGGACAGGGATCACCGGAGGGCAGTTCTTC
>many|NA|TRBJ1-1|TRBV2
CASSEIGQGNTEAFF
TGTGCCAGCAGTGAAATCGGTCAGGGGAACACTGAAGCTTTCTTT
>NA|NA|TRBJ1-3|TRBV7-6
CASSRTRGVAGNTIYF
TGTGCCAGCAGCCGGACCCGGGGGGTAGCTGGAAACACCATATATTTT
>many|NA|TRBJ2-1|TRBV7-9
CASRTTGTPGNEQFF
TGTGCCAGCAGGACGACCGGGACCCCGGGAAATGAGCAGTTCTTC
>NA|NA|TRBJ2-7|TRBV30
CAWSVSGSYEQYF
TGTGCCTGGAGTGTGTCCGGATCCTACGAGCAGTACTTC
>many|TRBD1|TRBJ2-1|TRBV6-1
CASSVTGVEQFF
TGTGCCAGCAGTGTAACAGGGGTTGAGCAGTTCTTC
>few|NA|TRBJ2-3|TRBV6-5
CASSYTTRTDTQYF
TGTGCCAGCAGTTACACGACTCGCACAGATACGCAGTATTTT
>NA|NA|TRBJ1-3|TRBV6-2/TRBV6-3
CASTDRRSGNTIYF
TGTGCCAGCACCGACCGGCGCTCTGGAAACACCATATATTTT
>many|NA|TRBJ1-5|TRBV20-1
CSATFRGWNQPQHF
TGCAGTGCTACTTTCAGGGGTTGGAATCAGCCCCAGCATTTT
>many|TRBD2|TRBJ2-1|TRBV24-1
CATSDRWASGIHEQFF
TGTGCCACCAGTGACCGCTGGGCTAGCGGGATTCATGAGCAGTTCTTC